Listed below are T cell receptor beta chains from one sample, sequenced in a study of blood T cells in healthy people across ages. In TCRdb, the 5' RACE reads were re-called with MiXCR into one record per CDR3 protein. The sample consists of approximately 940,000 distinct CDR3 sequences, roughly 50% of them appearing once. The source material was blood. The receptors shown here come from a man aged 30 to 39 in good health. CDR3s include the opening cysteine and the closing phenylalanine or tryptophan. D genes are given only for firm matches. Only part of the rows carry a size: once, few, many, or a class if the clone is expanded.

clone size,D gene,V gene,J gene,CDR3 DNA,CDR3 protein
once,TRBD1,TRBV12-3/TRBV12-4,TRBJ1-1,TGTGCCAGCAGATTATTCCGGGACAGGGGTACTGAAGCTTTCTTT,CASRLFRDRGTEAFF
once,.,TRBV7-9,TRBJ1-1,TGTGCCAGCAGCCAAAAGGGGCAGGGTACTGAAGCTTTCTTT,CASSQKGQGTEAFF
.,TRBD1,TRBV6-1,TRBJ2-7,TGTGCCAGCAGTGGAGGGACAGCCGGTAACTACGAGCAGTACTTC,CASSGGTAGNYEQYF
.,TRBD2,TRBV27,TRBJ2-7,TGTGCCAGCAGTTCAACCTCGGGACTAACCTACGAGCAGTACTTC,CASSSTSGLTYEQYF
.,.,TRBV18,TRBJ2-1,TGTGCCAGCTCACCAGAAGGGGTGGGGGACAATGAGCAGTTCTTC,CASSPEGVGDNEQFF
.,TRBD1,TRBV4-3,TRBJ1-2,TGCGCCAGCAGCCAAGTCGCCAGGGGGTGGGATGGCTACACCTTC,CASSQVARGWDGYTF
few,TRBD1,TRBV4-3,TRBJ1-6,TGCGCCAGCAGACATCTCCGGGACAGGGTTAATTCACCCCTCCACTTT,CASRHLRDRVNSPLHF
.,.,TRBV27,TRBJ2-3,TGTGCCAGCAGTTTTTCCCGAGGCTTTCAGGGAACAGATACGCAGTATTTT,CASSFSRGFQGTDTQYF
few,.,TRBV19,TRBJ2-7,TGTGCCAGTAGTATCAGTAAGGTCGAGACATTCTCCTACGAGCAGTACTTC,CASSISKVETFSYEQYF
.,TRBD2,TRBV20-1,TRBJ2-1,TGCAGTGCGGGAGCGGGGCCCATCTACAATGAGCAGTTCTTC,CSAGAGPIYNEQFF
.,.,TRBV24-1,TRBJ2-7,TGTGCCACCAGTGATTTTGGTAACGAGCAGTACTTC,CATSDFGNEQYF
few,.,TRBV29-1,TRBJ2-1,TGCAGCGGAGGGAACGGGGTCGTCAATGAGCAGTTCTTC,CSGGNGVVNEQFF
.,TRBD2,TRBV6-2/TRBV6-3,TRBJ2-5,TGTGCCAGCACCCCGGGACTACAACATGATGAGACCCAGTACTTC,CASTPGLQHDETQYF
.,.,TRBV24-1,TRBJ2-1,TGTGCCACCAGCCCAGAAGGGACGGGAACCTACAATGAGCAGTTCTTC,CATSPEGTGTYNEQFF
.,.,TRBV9,TRBJ2-5,TGTGCCAGCAGCGTAACGGGTCGGGGATACGACGAGACCCAGTACTTC,CASSVTGRGYDETQYF
.,.,TRBV4-1,TRBJ1-2,TGCGCCAGCAGCCAACACACTTCCGGCTACACCTTC,CASSQHTSGYTF
few,.,TRBV28,TRBJ2-3,TGTGCCAGCAGTTTCGGGGGCGGAGCGGATACGCAGTATTTT,CASSFGGGADTQYF
few,.,TRBV4-2,TRBJ1-5,TGTGCCAGCAGCCAAGTCCCCACTAGCAATCAGCCCCAGCATTTT,CASSQVPTSNQPQHF
once,TRBD2,TRBV5-1,TRBJ2-3,TGCGCCAGCAGCTCCGGGACTAGCGGGGGTGGCACAGATACGCAGTATTTT,CASSSGTSGGGTDTQYF
.,TRBD2,TRBV9,TRBJ2-7,TGTGCCAGCAGTAGGGGAGGGGTAGCCTACGAGCAGTACTTC,CASSRGGVAYEQYF
once,.,TRBV12-1,TRBJ2-1,TGTGCCAGCAGCTCCAGGGGCGACATTCCTACCGATTACAATGAGCAGTTCTTC,CASSSRGDIPTDYNEQFF
.,.,TRBV28,TRBJ1-5,TGTGCCAGCAGTTTCCAGGGGTATTTGGCAAATCAGCCCCAGCATTTT,CASSFQGYLANQPQHF
few,TRBD1,TRBV6-1,TRBJ1-2,TGTGCCAGCAGTGTACAGGGGACCGCTAACTATGGCTACACCTTC,CASSVQGTANYGYTF
.,.,TRBV4-2,TRBJ2-6,TGTGCCAGCAGCCACAGGAGGTCTGGGGCCAACGTCCTGACTTTC,CASSHRRSGANVLTF
.,.,TRBV6-1,TRBJ2-7,TGTGCCAGCAGTGAAGCGACAGCCTACGAGCAGTACTTC,CASSEATAYEQYF
.,.,TRBV28,TRBJ2-1,TGTGCCAGCAGTCCCCTTAGCACAGGGTACAATGGGCAGTTCTTC,CASSPLSTGYNGQFF
.,TRBD1,TRBV12-3/TRBV12-4,TRBJ1-5,TGTGCCAGCAGTCCAACAGGGGGTAACAATCAGCCCCAGCATTTT,CASSPTGGNNQPQHF
few,.,TRBV20-1,TRBJ2-3,TGCAGTGCTAGAGATTTTCACAGGCCTAAGGAGGATACGCAGTATTTT,CSARDFHRPKEDTQYF
.,.,TRBV20-1,TRBJ2-7,TGCAGTGCTAGTGAAGGCCGAGCCTACGAGCAGTACTTC,CSASEGRAYEQYF
.,.,TRBV28,TRBJ1-2,TGTGCCAGCAGTTTAGCGGACGGTAACTATGGCTACACCTTC,CASSLADGNYGYTF
many,.,TRBV5-5,TRBJ1-2,TGTGCCAGCAGCCCGTCATCGGACTTAACCTACACCTTC,CASSPSSDLTYTF
few,.,TRBV29-1,TRBJ2-4,TGCAGCGTTGAGGGGGTGGGACCGACAGCCAAAAACATTCAGTACTTC,CSVEGVGPTAKNIQYF
.,.,TRBV12-3/TRBV12-4,TRBJ2-5,TGTGCCAGCAGTTTACAGGGTATCCAAGAGACCCAGTACTTC,CASSLQGIQETQYF
.,.,TRBV12-3/TRBV12-4,TRBJ1-2,TGTGCCAGCAGTTGGAACAGGGATTACTATGGCTACACCTTC,CASSWNRDYYGYTF
.,TRBD2,TRBV4-2,TRBJ2-1,TGTGCCAGCAGCCAACAAGCCAGCGGGGGCCCTACAAGCTCCTACAATGAGCAGTTCTTC,CASSQQASGGPTSSYNEQFF
few,.,TRBV7-2,TRBJ2-1,TGTGCCAGCAGCTTAAGCGGGCCCTCCTACAATGAGCAGTTCTTC,CASSLSGPSYNEQFF
.,TRBD2,TRBV27,TRBJ2-5,TGTGCCAGCAGTCCTTGGACTAGCGGGCAAGAGACCCAGTACTTC,CASSPWTSGQETQYF
few,TRBD1,TRBV29-1,TRBJ2-7,TGCAGCCCGAGCGGACAGGGCCTTAACCACGAGCAGTACTTC,CSPSGQGLNHEQYF
.,.,TRBV28,TRBJ2-7,TGTGCCAGCAGTTTTAATAGTTGGGGGGTAGCCTCCTACGAGCAGTACTTC,CASSFNSWGVASYEQYF
few,.,TRBV3-1,TRBJ2-1,TGTGCCAGCAGCCAACCCTCTCGGGGGTATGAGCAGTTCTTC,CASSQPSRGYEQFF
.,.,TRBV5-5,TRBJ2-7,TGTGCCAGCAGCTGGGGGGACACACTGACCTACGAGCAGTACTTC,CASSWGDTLTYEQYF
many,.,TRBV27,TRBJ1-2,TGTGCCAGCAGTTTATCGCCGGGGCTGGACTATGGCTACACCTTC,CASSLSPGLDYGYTF
.,.,TRBV2,TRBJ2-5,TGTGCCAGCAGTGAAGAGGCAGGGGTAGGAGAGACCCAGTACTTC,CASSEEAGVGETQYF
few,.,TRBV4-1,TRBJ2-3,TGCGCCAGCAGCCAAGATATAAGCACAGATACGCAGTATTTT,CASSQDISTDTQYF
.,TRBD1,TRBV9,TRBJ2-1,TGTGCCAGCAGCGTAAACAGGGGCACAAGCTCCTACAATGAGCAGTTCTTC,CASSVNRGTSSYNEQFF
.,.,TRBV27,TRBJ2-1,TGTGCCAGCAGTACCCAGGGACTCAGAAATGAGCAGTTCTTC,CASSTQGLRNEQFF
.,.,TRBV28,TRBJ2-6,TGTGCCAGCAGTTTTAAGGGGGTGGCTGGGGCCAACGTCCTGACTTTC,CASSFKGVAGANVLTF
few,TRBD1,TRBV12-3/TRBV12-4,TRBJ2-7,TGTGCCAGCAGTTTCAGACGGGACAGCTCCTACGAGCAGTACTTC,CASSFRRDSSYEQYF